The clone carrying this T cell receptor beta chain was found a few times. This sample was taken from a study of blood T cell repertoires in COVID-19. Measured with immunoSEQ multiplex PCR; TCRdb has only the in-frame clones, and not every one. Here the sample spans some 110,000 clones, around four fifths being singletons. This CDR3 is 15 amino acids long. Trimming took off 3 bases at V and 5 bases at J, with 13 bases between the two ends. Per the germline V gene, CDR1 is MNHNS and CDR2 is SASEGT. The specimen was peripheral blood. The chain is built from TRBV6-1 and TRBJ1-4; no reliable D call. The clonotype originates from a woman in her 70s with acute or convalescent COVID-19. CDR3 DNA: TGTGCCAGCAGTGATCCCCGCGCCTTAAATGAAAAACTGTTTTTT. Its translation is CASSDPRALNEKLFF.